This TCR beta chain was sequenced in a study of cytomegalovirus exposure and HLA in healthy donors. Regarding the study as a whole: The classifier was said to identify cytomegalovirus status with high specificity and sensitivity. Listed as cytomegalovirus-associated were 150 or so TCR beta chains.

Libraries were prepared by immunoSEQ multiplex PCR; TCRdb keeps only in-frame clonotypes and omits some of them. Found here are 150,000 to 200,000 clones, 80% to 85% of them singletons; the top ten hold 2.5% to 3.5%. This clone appeared a few times. Its antigen is as yet unknown. Donors came from a validation cohort of over a hundred subjects, distinct from the first 666-subject cohort. The germline gives CDR1 WNHNN, CDR2 SYGVQD (reference sequence). The V gene lost 8 bases and the J gene lost 2 bases, with 6 bases spanning the gap. The CDR3 sequence is 11 residues long. The receptor comes from a woman between 18 and 29 years old in good health and CMV-seropositive. V usage is TRBV10-1 and J usage is TRBJ1-1, with no clear D. The sequenced material came from PBMCs. The CDR3 sequence: CASSSNTEAFF. CDR3 coding DNA: TGCGCCAGCTCGTCTAACACTGAAGCTTTCTTT.